This entry lists 10 T cell receptor beta chains sequenced from one sample in a study of blood T cell repertoires in COVID-19. Profiling relied on immunoSEQ multiplex PCR, and the TCRdb table lists in-frame clones only, not all of them. Found here are roughly 100,000 clones, 80% to 85% of them singletons; the top ten hold about 16%. Sequencing was carried out using peripheral blood. These receptors were taken from a woman of 80 years or more with active or convalescent COVID-19.

The rearrangement joins TRBV20-1 to TRBJ1-6; 8 positions match TRBD1. CDR3 size: 15 residues. Germline V lookup: CDR1 DFQATT, CDR2 SNEGSKA (reference sequence). J lost 9 bases, V lost 3 bases, and 10 bases had no gene match. The CDR3 nucleotides are TGCAGTGCTAGTGGGTCAGGGGGCCGCGGTTCACCCCTCCACTTT. Translation: CSASGSGGRGSPLHF.

As regards this clone: At one end the junction does not follow the germline gene, possibly because of a read error. This chain uses TRBV6-5 with TRBJ2-7; TRBD2 might be the D (6 bases). Germline lookup yields CDR1 MNHEY and CDR2 SVGAGI. The CDR3 consists of 14 residues. The CDR3 reads CASQPGGSARRVDF. CDR3 nucleotide sequence: TGTGCCAGCCAGCCCGGGGGTAGCGCCCGGCGCGTAGACTTC.

The V and J genes are TRBV30 and TRBJ1-3; no clear D gene. This CDR3 contains 15 residues. V lost 3 bases and J 4 bases, leaving 16 bases between the germline ends. The germline gives CDR1 GTSNPN, CDR2 SVGIG (reference sequence). This CDR3 is CAWSFPGERGNTIYF. DNA for the CDR3: TGTGCCTGGAGCTTCCCAGGTGAGAGAGGAAACACCATATATTTT.

The J gene is TRBJ1-1, the V gene TRBV4-3; D is ambiguous. Per the germline V gene, CDR1 is LGHNA and CDR2 is YSLEER. The CDR3 has 13 amino acids. Trimming pared 0 bases from V and 12 bases from J, leaving 14 bases between. The CDR3 coding sequence is TGCGCCAGCAGCCAAGACGGACGCTGGAGGACTTTCTTT. Residues: CASSQDGRWRTFF.

J is TRBJ1-1 and V is TRBV11-2; D unclear. Germline V gene sequence: CDR1 SGHAT, CDR2 FQNNGV. The CDR3 sequence is 14 residues long. Trimming cost V 5 bases and J 4 bases, with 14 bases left between them. The CDR3 loop reads CASSTGLEGTEAFF. Here the CDR3 DNA reads TGTGCCAGCAGCACCGGACTAGAGGGCACTGAAGCTTTCTTT.

The gene calls are TRBV5-6 and TRBJ1-1; the D gene is possibly TRBD1 (5 bases). The germline V gene encodes CDR1 SGHDT and CDR2 YYEEEE. This CDR3 has 14 residues. Deletions cut 2 bases from V and 6 bases from J, with 14 bases between. The CDR3 sequence is CASSLDRRGSEAFF. CDR3 coding DNA: TGTGCCAGCAGCTTAGACAGACGGGGGTCTGAAGCTTTCTTT.

This clone was observed a handful of times. The chain recombines TRBV29-1 with TRBJ2-6; TRBD1 matches at 8 bases. The V segment lost 1 base and the J segment 0 bases; nucleotides outside the gene matches: 8. Germline loops: CDR1 SQVTM, CDR2 ANQGSEA. This CDR3 comprises 18 residues. CDR3 bases: TGCAGCGTTGAAGCATTGGGCAGGGGGCCCTCTGGGGCCAACGTCCTGACTTTC. The encoded protein is CSVEALGRGPSGANVLTF.

The chain uses TRBV7-3 and TRBJ2-2, with D possibly being TRBD1 (5 bases). This CDR3 has 14 amino acids. CDR1 SGHTA and CDR2 FQGTGA come from the germline V gene. The germline V and J ends were trimmed by 4 bases and 6 bases, with 12 bases remaining between them. The chain's CDR3 is CASSSQGKAGELFF. In nucleotides, the CDR3 is TGTGCCAGCAGCTCCCAGGGAAAGGCCGGGGAGCTGTTTTTT.

The J gene is TRBJ2-7, the V gene TRBV5-1; 7 bases are shared with TRBD1. Per the germline V gene, CDR1 is SGHRS and CDR2 is YFSETQ. With 1 base clipped from V and 3 bases from J, the junction kept 1 base outside the gene matches. This CDR3 contains 13 residues. DNA for the CDR3: TGCGCCAGCAGCTTGCAGGGGGACTACGAGCAGTACTTC. Its translation: CASSLQGDYEQYF. Together with reference TRBV5-1 and TRBJ2-7, the CDR3 gives the full variable domain: KAGVTQTPRYLIKTRGQQVTLSCSPISGHRSVSWYQQTPGQGLQFLFEYFSETQRNKGNFPGRFSGRQFSNSRSEMNVSTLELGDSALYLCASSLQGDYEQYFGPGTRLTVT.

This sequence joins TRBV6-5 and TRBJ1-2, with D possibly being TRBD1 (5 bases). Trimming shortened V by 5 bases and J by 3 bases, and 13 bases separated the two germline ends. CDR3 size: 14 residues. Germline V CDR1 and CDR2: MNHEY, SVGAGI. This chain's CDR3 is CASSPGLGDYGYTF. The DNA of the CDR3 is TGTGCCAGCAGTCCAGGGTTAGGGGACTATGGCTACACCTTC.